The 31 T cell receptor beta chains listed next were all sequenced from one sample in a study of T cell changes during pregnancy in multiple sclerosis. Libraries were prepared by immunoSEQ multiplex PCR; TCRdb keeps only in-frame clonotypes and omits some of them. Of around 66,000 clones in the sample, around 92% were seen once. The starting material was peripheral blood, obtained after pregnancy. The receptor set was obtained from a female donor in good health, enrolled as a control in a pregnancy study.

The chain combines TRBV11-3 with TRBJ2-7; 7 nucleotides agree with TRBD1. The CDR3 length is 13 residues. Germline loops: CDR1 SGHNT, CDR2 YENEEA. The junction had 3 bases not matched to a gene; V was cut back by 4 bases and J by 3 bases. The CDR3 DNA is TGTGCCAGCAGCTCCCGGGACAGCTACGAGCAGTACTTC. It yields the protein CASSSRDSYEQYF. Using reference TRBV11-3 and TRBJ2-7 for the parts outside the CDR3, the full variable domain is EAGVVQSPRYKIIEKKQPVAFWCNPISGHNTLYWYLQNLGQGPELLIRYENEEAVDDSQLPKDRFSAERLKGVDSTLKIQPAELGDSAVYLCASSSRDSYEQYFGPGTRLTVT.

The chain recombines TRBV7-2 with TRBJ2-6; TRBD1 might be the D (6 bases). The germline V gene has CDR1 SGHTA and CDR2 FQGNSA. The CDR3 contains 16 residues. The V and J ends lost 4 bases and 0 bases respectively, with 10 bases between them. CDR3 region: CASSWGQTSGANVLTF. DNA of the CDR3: TGTGCCAGCAGCTGGGGACAAACCTCTGGGGCCAACGTCCTGACTTTC. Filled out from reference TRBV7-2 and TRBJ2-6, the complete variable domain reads GAGVSQSPSNKVTEKGKDVELRCDPISGHTALYWYRQSLGQGLEFLIYFQGNSAPDKSGLPSDRFSAERTGGSVSTLTIQRTQQEDSAVYLCASSWGQTSGANVLTFGAGSRLTVL.

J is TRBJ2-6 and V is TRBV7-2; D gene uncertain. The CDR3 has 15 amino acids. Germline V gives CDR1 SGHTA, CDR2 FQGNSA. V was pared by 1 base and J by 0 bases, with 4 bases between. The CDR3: CASSLDSSGANVLTF. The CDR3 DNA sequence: TGTGCCAGCAGCTTAGATAGCTCTGGGGCCAACGTCCTGACTTTC. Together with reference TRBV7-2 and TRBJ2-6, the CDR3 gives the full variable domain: GAGVSQSPSNKVTEKGKDVELRCDPISGHTALYWYRQSLGQGLEFLIYFQGNSAPDKSGLPSDRFSAERTGGSVSTLTIQRTQQEDSAVYLCASSLDSSGANVLTFGAGSRLTVL.

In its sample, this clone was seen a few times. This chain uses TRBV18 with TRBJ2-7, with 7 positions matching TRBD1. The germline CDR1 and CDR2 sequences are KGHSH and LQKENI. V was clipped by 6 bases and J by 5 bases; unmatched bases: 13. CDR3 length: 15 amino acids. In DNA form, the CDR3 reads TGTGCCAGCTCTCTCCTCGGAAACAGGGGAAACGAGCAGTACTTC. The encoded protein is CASSLLGNRGNEQYF. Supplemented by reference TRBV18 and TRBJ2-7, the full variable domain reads NAGVMQNPRHLVRRRGQEARLRCSPMKGHSHVYWYRQLPEEGLKFMVYLQKENIIDESGMPKERFSAEFPKEGPSILRIQQVVRGDSAAYFCASSLLGNRGNEQYFGPGTRLTVT.

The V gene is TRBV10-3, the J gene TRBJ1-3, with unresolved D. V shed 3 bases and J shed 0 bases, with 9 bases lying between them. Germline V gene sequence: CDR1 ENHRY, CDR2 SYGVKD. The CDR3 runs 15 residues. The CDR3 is CAISEYSFSGNTIYF. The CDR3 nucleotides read TGTGCCATCAGTGAATACAGCTTCTCTGGAAACACCATATATTTT.

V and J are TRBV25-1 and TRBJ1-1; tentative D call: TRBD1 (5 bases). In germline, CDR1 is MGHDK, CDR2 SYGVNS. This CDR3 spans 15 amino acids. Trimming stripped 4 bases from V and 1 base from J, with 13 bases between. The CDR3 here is CASSAGWGRNTEAFF. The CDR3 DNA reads TGTGCCAGCAGTGCCGGGTGGGGCCGGAACACTGAAGCTTTCTTT.

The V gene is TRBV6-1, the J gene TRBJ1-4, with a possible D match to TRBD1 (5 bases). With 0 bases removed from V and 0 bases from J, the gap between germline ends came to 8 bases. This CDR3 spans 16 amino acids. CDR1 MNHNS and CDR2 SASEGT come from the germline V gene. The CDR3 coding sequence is TGTGCCAGCAGTGAAGCCGTGGGGCCAACTAATGAAAAACTGTTTTTT. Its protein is CASSEAVGPTNEKLFF.

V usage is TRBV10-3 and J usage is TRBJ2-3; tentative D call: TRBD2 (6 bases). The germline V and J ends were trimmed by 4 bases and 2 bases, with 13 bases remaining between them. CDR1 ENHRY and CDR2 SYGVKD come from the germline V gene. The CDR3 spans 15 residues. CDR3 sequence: CAISAGTPDTDTQYF. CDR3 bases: TGTGCCATCAGTGCCGGGACTCCCGACACAGATACGCAGTATTTT.

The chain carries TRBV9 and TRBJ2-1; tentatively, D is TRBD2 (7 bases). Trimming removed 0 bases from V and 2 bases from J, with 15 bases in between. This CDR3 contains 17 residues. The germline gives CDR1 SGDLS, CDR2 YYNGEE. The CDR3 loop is CASSVARGGVPYNEQFF. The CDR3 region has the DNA TGTGCCAGCAGCGTAGCGAGGGGGGGGGTCCCCTACAATGAGCAGTTCTTC.

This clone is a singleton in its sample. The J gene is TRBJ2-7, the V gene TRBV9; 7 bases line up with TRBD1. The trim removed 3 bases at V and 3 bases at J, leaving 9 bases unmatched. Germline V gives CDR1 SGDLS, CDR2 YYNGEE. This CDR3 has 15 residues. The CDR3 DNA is TGTGCCAGCAGCGCTGCATCGGGACAGTTCTACGAGCAGTACTTC. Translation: CASSAASGQFYEQYF.

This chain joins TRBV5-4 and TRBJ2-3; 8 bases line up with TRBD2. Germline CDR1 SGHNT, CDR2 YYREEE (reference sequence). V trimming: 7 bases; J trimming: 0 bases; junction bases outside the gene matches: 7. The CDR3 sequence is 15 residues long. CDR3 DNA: TGTGCCAGCTGTCGAGCGGGGGCTAGCACAGATACGCAGTATTTT. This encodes CASCRAGASTDTQYF.

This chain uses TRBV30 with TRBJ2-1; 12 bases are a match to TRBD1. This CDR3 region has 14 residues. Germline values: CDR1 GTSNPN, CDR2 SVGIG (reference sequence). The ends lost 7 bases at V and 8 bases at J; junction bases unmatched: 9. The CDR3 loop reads CAYYSGQGAHEQFF. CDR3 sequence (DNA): TGTGCCTACTACTCGGGACAGGGGGCGCATGAGCAGTTCTTC.

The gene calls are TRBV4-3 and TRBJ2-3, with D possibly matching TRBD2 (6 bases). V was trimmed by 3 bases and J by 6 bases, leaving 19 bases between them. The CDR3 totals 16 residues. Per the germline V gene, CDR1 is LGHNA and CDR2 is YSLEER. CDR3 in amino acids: CASSQIQGLVSDTQYF. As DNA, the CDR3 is TGCGCCAGCAGCCAGATCCAGGGACTCGTATCCGATACGCAGTATTTT.

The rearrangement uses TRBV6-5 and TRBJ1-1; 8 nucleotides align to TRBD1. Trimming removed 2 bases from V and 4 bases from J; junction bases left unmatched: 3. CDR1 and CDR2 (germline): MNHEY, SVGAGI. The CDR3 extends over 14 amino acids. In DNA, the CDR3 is TGTGCCAGCAGTTACCTTGACAGGGGCACTGAAGCTTTCTTT. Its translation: CASSYLDRGTEAFF.

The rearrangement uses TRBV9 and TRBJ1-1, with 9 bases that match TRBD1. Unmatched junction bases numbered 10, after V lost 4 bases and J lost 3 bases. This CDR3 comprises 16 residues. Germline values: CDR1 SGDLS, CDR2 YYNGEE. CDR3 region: CASSPSQGQGYTEAFF. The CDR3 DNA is TGTGCCAGCAGCCCTTCTCAGGGACAGGGATACACTGAAGCTTTCTTT.

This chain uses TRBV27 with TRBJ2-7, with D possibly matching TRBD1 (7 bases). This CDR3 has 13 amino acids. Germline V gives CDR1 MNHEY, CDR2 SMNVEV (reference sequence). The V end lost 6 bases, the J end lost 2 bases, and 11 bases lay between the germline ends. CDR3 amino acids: CASSRGTAYEQYF. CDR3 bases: TGTGCCAGCAGCAGGGGGACTGCCTACGAGCAGTACTTC.

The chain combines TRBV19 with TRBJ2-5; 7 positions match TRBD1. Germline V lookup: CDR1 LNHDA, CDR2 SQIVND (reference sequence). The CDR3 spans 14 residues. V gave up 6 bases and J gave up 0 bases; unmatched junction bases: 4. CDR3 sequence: CASSRTGHQETQYF. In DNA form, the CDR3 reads TGTGCCAGTAGCCGGACAGGCCACCAAGAGACCCAGTACTTC.

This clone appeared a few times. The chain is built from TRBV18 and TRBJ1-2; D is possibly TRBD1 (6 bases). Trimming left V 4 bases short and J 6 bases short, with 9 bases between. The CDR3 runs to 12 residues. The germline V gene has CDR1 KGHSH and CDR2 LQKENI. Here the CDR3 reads CASSQRTDGYTF. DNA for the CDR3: TGTGCCAGCTCACAAAGGACAGATGGCTACACCTTC.

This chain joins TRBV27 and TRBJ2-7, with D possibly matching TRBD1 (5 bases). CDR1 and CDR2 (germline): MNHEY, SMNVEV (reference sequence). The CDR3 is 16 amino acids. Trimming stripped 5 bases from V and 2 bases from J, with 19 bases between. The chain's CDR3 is CASSPTTEELTYEQYF. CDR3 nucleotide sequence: TGTGCCAGCAGTCCAACGACAGAGGAACTCACCTACGAGCAGTACTTC.

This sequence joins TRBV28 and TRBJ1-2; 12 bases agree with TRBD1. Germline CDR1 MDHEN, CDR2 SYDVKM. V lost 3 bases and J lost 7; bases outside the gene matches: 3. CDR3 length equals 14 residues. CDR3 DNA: TGTGCCAGCAGTTTGGGACAGGGGGCGGGTGGCTACACCTTC. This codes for CASSLGQGAGGYTF.

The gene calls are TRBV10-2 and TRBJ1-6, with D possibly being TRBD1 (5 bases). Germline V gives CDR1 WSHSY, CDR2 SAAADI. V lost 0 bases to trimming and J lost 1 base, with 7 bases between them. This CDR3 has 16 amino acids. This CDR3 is CASSESGGSYNSPLHF. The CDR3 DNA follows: TGCGCCAGCAGTGAGTCGGGGGGTTCCTATAATTCACCCCTCCACTTT.

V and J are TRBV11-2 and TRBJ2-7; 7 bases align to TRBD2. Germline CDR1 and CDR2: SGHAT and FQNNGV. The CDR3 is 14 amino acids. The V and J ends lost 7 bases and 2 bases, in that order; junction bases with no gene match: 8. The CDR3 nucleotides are TGTGCCAGCACGCGCGGGGGATACACCTACGAGCAGTACTTC. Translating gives CASTRGGYTYEQYF.

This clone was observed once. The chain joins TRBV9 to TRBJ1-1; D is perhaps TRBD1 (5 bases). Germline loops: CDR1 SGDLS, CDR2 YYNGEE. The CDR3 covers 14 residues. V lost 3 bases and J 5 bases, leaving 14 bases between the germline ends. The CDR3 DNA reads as TGTGCCAGCAGCGCCCGGCGGGGGGGGACTGAAGCTTTCTTT. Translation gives CASSARRGGTEAFF.

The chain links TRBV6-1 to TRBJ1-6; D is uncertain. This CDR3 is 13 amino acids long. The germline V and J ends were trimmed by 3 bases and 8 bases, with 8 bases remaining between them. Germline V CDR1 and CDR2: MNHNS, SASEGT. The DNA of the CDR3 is TGTGCCAGCAGTGAGACGGGAGATTCACCCCTCCACTTT. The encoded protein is CASSETGDSPLHF.

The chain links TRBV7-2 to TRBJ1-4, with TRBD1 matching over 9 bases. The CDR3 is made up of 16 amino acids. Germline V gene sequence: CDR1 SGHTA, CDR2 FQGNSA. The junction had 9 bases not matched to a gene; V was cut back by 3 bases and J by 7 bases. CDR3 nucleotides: TGTGCCAGCAGCTTGATAGGACAGGGGTTGGGTGAAAAACTGTTTTTT. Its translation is CASSLIGQGLGEKLFF.

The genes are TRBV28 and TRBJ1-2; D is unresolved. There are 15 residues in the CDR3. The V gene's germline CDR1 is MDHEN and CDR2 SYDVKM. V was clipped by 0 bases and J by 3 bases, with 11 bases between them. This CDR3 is CASSLWREEDYGYTF. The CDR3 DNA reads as TGTGCCAGCAGTTTATGGAGGGAAGAGGACTATGGCTACACCTTC.

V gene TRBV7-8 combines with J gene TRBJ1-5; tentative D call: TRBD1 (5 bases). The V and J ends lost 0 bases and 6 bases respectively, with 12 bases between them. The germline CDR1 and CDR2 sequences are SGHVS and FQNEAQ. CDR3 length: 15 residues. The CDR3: CASSLAAGRGQPQHF. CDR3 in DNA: TGTGCCAGCAGCTTAGCCGCGGGAAGGGGTCAGCCCCAGCATTTT.

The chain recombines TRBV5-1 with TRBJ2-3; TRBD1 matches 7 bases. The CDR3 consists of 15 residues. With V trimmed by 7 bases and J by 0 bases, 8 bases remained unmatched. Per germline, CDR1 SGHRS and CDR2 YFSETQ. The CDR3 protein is CASSPQGVSTDTQYF. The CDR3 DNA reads TGCGCCAGCTCGCCTCAGGGGGTCAGCACAGATACGCAGTATTTT.

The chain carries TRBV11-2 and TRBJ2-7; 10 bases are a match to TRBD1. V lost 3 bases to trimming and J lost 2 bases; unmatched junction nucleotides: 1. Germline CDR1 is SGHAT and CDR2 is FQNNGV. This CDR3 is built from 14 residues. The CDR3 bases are TGTGCCAGCAGCTTCGGGACAGGGGCCTACGAGCAGTACTTC. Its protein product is CASSFGTGAYEQYF.

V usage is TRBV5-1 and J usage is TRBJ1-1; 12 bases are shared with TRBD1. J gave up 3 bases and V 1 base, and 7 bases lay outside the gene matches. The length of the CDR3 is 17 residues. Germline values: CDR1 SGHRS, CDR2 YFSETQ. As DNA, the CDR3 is TGCGCCAGCAGCTTGAGTTGGGACAGGGGGCTGCACACTGAAGCTTTCTTT. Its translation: CASSLSWDRGLHTEAFF. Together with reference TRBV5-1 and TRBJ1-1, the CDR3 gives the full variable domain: KAGVTQTPRYLIKTRGQQVTLSCSPISGHRSVSWYQQTPGQGLQFLFEYFSETQRNKGNFPGRFSGRQFSNSRSEMNVSTLELGDSALYLCASSLSWDRGLHTEAFFGQGTRLTVV.

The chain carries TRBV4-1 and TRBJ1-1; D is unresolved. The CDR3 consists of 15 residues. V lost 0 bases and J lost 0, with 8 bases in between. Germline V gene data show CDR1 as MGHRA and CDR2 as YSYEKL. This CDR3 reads CASSQEGGLNTEAFF. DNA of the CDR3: TGCGCCAGCAGCCAAGAGGGAGGACTGAACACTGAAGCTTTCTTT.